The T cell receptor beta chain described here comes from a study of CDR3 diversity in severe acne. TCRdb ran MiXCR on the PCR reads and lists one entry per CDR3 protein. The sample carries more than 85,000 distinct CDR3 sequences, about 49% recorded once. V was trimmed by 7 bases and J by 5 bases, leaving 17 bases between them. Germline CDR1 and CDR2: SQVTM and ANQGSEA. This CDR3 region has 13 residues. The sequenced sample consisted of blood. The genes are TRBV29-1 and TRBJ2-5; D possibly uses TRBD1 or TRBD2 (5 bases each). The clonotype originates from a male donor with severe acne vulgaris. CDR3 sequence: CSARDRFVETQYF. The CDR3 DNA follows: TGCAGCGCTAGGGACCGTTTCGTCGAGACCCAGTACTTC.